These 8 T cell receptor beta chains came from one sample sequenced in a study of cytomegalovirus exposure and HLA in healthy donors (dated by TCRdb to the late 2010s). Libraries were built with the immunoSEQ multiplex PCR assay. TCRdb took over this immuneACCESS table, retaining in-frame rearrangements with V and J assigned. Such tables are incomplete; in checked studies, under half of the missing clones stem from an unresolved V gene, and the remainder is unexplained. This sample gives 200,000 or so clones in total; 84% of them show up just once. Roughly 13% of the sample rests with the top ten. The sequencing input was PBMCs. These TCRs come from a woman younger than 45 in good health and CMV-seropositive.

The chain is built from TRBV25-1 and TRBJ1-2, with a possible D match to TRBD1 (5 bases). The V gene lost 10 bases and the J gene lost 7 bases, with 16 bases spanning the gap. The V gene's germline CDR1 is MGHDK and CDR2 SYGVNS. The CDR3 runs to 12 residues. CDR3: CATTGGRAGYTF. DNA of the CDR3: TGTGCCACTACCGGGGGGAGGGCTGGCTACACCTTC.

The chain carries TRBV27 and TRBJ1-5; no clear D. The CDR3 is 14 amino acids. Germline lookup yields CDR1 MNHEY and CDR2 SMNVEV (reference sequence). Trimming left V 6 bases short and J 0 bases short, with 9 bases between. CDR3 DNA: TGTGCCAGCAGGGCCGATTATAGCAATCAGCCCCAGCATTTT. This gives the protein CASRADYSNQPQHF.

In this sample, this clone turned up once. This chain joins TRBV6-1 and TRBJ2-5; TRBD1 matches at 10 bases. There are 15 residues in the CDR3. Unmatched junction bases numbered 8, after V lost 5 bases and J lost 5 bases. Per the germline V gene, CDR1 is MNHNS and CDR2 is SASEGT. CDR3 coding DNA: TGTGCCAGCAGTACCGGACAGGGGGGCCAGGAGACCCAGTACTTC. Translated: CASSTGQGGQETQYF.

V and J are TRBV6-1 and TRBJ1-1; possibly TRBD1 for D (6 bases). This CDR3 comprises 14 residues. Trimming left V 8 bases short and J 6 bases short, with 19 bases between. Germline CDR1 MNHNS, CDR2 SASEGT. The CDR3 region has the DNA TGTGCCAGCGGCGGACTCAGAGCAGGGGCTGAAGCTTTCTTT. Amino acids: CASGGLRAGAEAFF.

The chain employs TRBV6-5 and TRBJ2-1; D possibly corresponds to TRBD1 (7 bases). Germline V gene data show CDR1 as MNHEY and CDR2 as SVGAGI. The CDR3 runs to 15 residues. V was cut by 10 bases and J by 5 bases, with 21 bases left in between. CDR3 bases: TGTGCCACGCAGGAGGGGGCGAGCGCCGACAATGAGCAGTTCTTC. It encodes CATQEGASADNEQFF.

J is TRBJ2-7 and V is TRBV16; unclear D gene. Trimming took off 4 bases at V and 2 bases at J, with 18 bases between the two ends. The CDR3 runs 16 residues. CDR1 KGHSY and CDR2 FQNENV come from the germline V gene. CDR3: CASSRNTPERPYEQYF. CDR3 DNA sequence: TGTGCCAGCAGCCGAAACACACCGGAGCGACCCTACGAGCAGTACTTC.

The chain combines TRBV29-1 with TRBJ2-7; a weak D match, TRBD2 (6 bases). Germline V lookup: CDR1 SQVTM, CDR2 ANQGSEA. The length of the CDR3 is 12 residues. V was shortened by 3 bases and J by 3 bases, with 9 bases between the two germline ends. The CDR3 spells CSVDYGSYEQYF. The CDR3 region has the DNA TGCAGCGTTGATTACGGGAGCTACGAGCAGTACTTC.

As concerns this clone: Relative to the germline gene, one junction end is altered; a read error may explain this. V and J are TRBV7-8 and TRBJ2-1, with 10 bases identical to TRBD2. The V gene's germline CDR1 is SGHVS and CDR2 FQNEAQ. This CDR3 comprises 13 residues. The CDR3 loop is CASSSLAGASLIF. Here the CDR3 DNA reads TGTGCCAGCAGCTCGCTAGCGGGAGCAAGCCTCATCTTC.